What follows describes a single TCR beta chain. Its antigen is currently unknown. This sample is part of a study of lymphopenia after photon versus proton radiotherapy. Clones were sequenced by immunoSEQ multiplex PCR, and TCRdb holds only the in-frame ones, with some missing. Among over 50,000 clones listed, around 85% were seen once. The junction had 2 bases not matched to a gene; V was cut back by 0 bases and J by 6 bases. Germline values: CDR1 KGHSH, CDR2 LQKENI. This CDR3 spans 13 amino acids. Broader study findings: Authors raise, but do not show, better survival with proton therapy. A bigger post-nadir fall in TCR diversity correlated inversely with survival time in deceased patients. After lymphocyte nadir, photon-treated repertoires showed oligoclonal expansion, especially CD8+ Temra. Proton therapy kept repertoires fairly stable, unlike photons, which gained effector/memory cells.

Sequenced material: peripheral blood, taken from a patient treated with photon-based radiotherapy. The sequence was obtained from a man aged 40-49 years with gastric cancer. The chain links TRBV18 to TRBJ2-7; 7 bases agree with TRBD2. CDR3 DNA sequence: TGTGCCAGCTCACCACCGGGAGGGGCCGAGCAGTACTTC. This codes for CASSPPGGAEQYF.